This T cell receptor (beta chain) came from a study of blood T cell repertoires in COVID-19. On the study more broadly: The United States, Italy and Spain supplied acute and convalescent COVID-19 samples. Sample material is recorded as cDNA or gDNA derived from T cells, B-cell-depleted T cells, or PBMCs.

Original analysis: Amplified reference gene primers provided the basis for estimating nucleated cell counts. The data were produced by immunoSEQ multiplex PCR, yet TCRdb's version contains in-frame clones alone and is incomplete. V, J and clone size are taken as reported in that table, and D and trimming were inferred from the DNA itself. Among 180,000 or so clones listed, about 86% were seen once. The V and J ends lost 5 bases and 4 bases respectively, with 8 bases between them. The CDR3 extends over 12 amino acids. Germline V gene sequence: CDR1 SGHTA, CDR2 FQGNSA. The chain links TRBV7-2 to TRBJ1-2, with D maybe TRBD1 (5 bases). Material for sequencing was peripheral blood. The origin of this receptor is a man between 18 and 35 years old with active or convalescent COVID-19. For the CDR3, the DNA is TGTGCCAGCAGCCGGGGGGGCTATGGCTACACCTTC. Amino acid sequence: CASSRGGYGYTF.